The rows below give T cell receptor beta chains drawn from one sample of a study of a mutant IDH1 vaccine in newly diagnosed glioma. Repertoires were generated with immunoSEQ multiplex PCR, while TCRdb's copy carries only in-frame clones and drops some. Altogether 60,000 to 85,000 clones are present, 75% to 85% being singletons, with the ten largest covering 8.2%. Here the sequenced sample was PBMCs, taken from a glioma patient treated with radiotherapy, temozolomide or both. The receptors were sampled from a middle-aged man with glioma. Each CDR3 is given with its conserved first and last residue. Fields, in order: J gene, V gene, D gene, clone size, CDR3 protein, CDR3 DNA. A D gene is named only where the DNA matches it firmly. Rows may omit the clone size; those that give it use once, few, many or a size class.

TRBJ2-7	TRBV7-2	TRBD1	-	CASSPPGGRYYEQYF	TGTGCCAGCAGCCCCCCAGGGGGCCGGTACTACGAGCAGTACTTC
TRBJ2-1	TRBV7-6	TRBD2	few	CASSPRAGEQFF	TGTGCCAGCAGCCCCCGAGCGGGGGAGCAGTTCTTC
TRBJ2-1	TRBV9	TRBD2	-	CASSVRGSGGASYNEQFF	TGTGCCAGCAGCGTTAGGGGTAGCGGGGGGGCATCCTACAATGAGCAGTTCTTC
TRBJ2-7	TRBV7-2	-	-	CASKMGHLYEQYF	TGTGCCAGCAAGATGGGACATCTCTACGAGCAGTACTTC
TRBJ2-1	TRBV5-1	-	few	CASSWGVDRNEQFF	TGCGCCAGCAGCTGGGGGGTGGACAGAAATGAGCAGTTCTTC
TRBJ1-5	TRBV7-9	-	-	CASSSEDTVNRPQHF	TGTGCCAGCAGCTCTGAGGACACCGTAAATCGGCCCCAGCATTTT
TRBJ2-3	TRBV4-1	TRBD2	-	CASSQRSGGARDTQYF	TGCGCCAGCAGCCAGCGTAGCGGGGGGGCGAGGGATACGCAGTATTTT
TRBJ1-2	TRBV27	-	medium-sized	CASSSGYGYGYTF	TGTGCCAGCAGTTCAGGGTACGGCTATGGCTACACCTTC
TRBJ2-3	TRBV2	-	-	CASSWTVTDTQYF	TGTGCCAGCAGTTGGACAGTCACAGATACGCAGTATTTT
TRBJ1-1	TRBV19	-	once	CASSIGGGEAFF	TGTGCCAGTAGTATCGGGGGGGGCGAAGCTTTCTTT
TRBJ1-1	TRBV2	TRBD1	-	CASSPQGITEAFF	TGTGCCAGCAGTCCACAGGGGATCACTGAAGCTTTCTTT
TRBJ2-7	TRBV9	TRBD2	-	CASSPHERGIYEQYF	TGTGCCAGCAGCCCCCACGAGCGGGGTATCTACGAGCAGTACTTC
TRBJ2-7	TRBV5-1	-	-	CASSLTGNEQYF	TGCGCCAGCAGCTTAACGGGTAACGAGCAGTACTTC
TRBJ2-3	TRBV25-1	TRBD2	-	CATALAGGEDTQYF	TGTGCCACCGCCCTAGCGGGGGGCGAAGATACGCAGTATTTT